Listed below are T cell receptor beta chains from one sample, sequenced in a study of T cells in Graves' hyperthyroidism and ophthalmopathy. TCRdb re-derived calls from the multiplex PCR reads in MiXCR, one entry per CDR3 protein. Of roughly 380,000 distinct CDR3 sequences listed, approximately 19% are singletons. The sequencing input was blood. These receptors were obtained from a woman between 18 and 29 years old with Graves' hyperthyroidism. Each CDR3 is given with its conserved first and last residue. A D gene is named only where the DNA matches it firmly. Some rows mark clone size as missing; the rest say once, few, many or name a class of expanded clone.

j_gene: TRBJ2-7
v_gene: TRBV12-3/TRBV12-4
abundance: many
d_gene: TRBD2
CDR3aa: CASRPPGLAGGEQYF
CDR3nt: TGTGCCAGCAGGCCGCCGGGACTAGCGGGAGGCGAGCAGTACTTC

j_gene: TRBJ2-5
v_gene: TRBV5-1
abundance: many
d_gene: NA
CDR3aa: CASSLEFPIGTRVTQYF
CDR3nt: TGCGCCAGCAGCTTGGAATTCCCGATTGGAACTAGAGTGACCCAGTACTTC

j_gene: TRBJ2-7
v_gene: TRBV20-1
abundance: many
d_gene: NA
CDR3aa: CSASGTPLNEQYF
CDR3nt: TGCAGTGCTAGCGGGACACCTCTCAACGAGCAGTACTTC

j_gene: TRBJ1-5
v_gene: TRBV20-1
abundance: NA
d_gene: TRBD1
CDR3aa: CSARPRDRVSSNQPQHF
CDR3nt: TGCAGTGCTAGGCCCCGGGACAGGGTTTCTAGCAATCAGCCCCAGCATTTT

j_gene: TRBJ1-1
v_gene: TRBV3-1
abundance: NA
d_gene: NA
CDR3aa: CASSQEQGSTEAFF
CDR3nt: TGTGCCAGCAGCCAAGAGCAGGGGAGCACTGAAGCTTTCTTT

j_gene: TRBJ2-5
v_gene: TRBV11-2
abundance: many
d_gene: NA
CDR3aa: CASSLDNRGGETQYF
CDR3nt: TGTGCCAGCAGCTTAGATAACAGGGGGGGAGAGACCCAGTACTTC

j_gene: TRBJ1-2
v_gene: TRBV15
abundance: NA
d_gene: NA
CDR3aa: CATSREEGVEDRGDGYTF
CDR3nt: TGTGCCACCAGCCGAGAGGAGGGGGTTGAGGATAGAGGCGATGGCTACACCTTC

j_gene: TRBJ1-5
v_gene: TRBV19
abundance: NA
d_gene: NA
CDR3aa: CASSPRGGVSNQPQHF
CDR3nt: TGTGCCAGTAGTCCTCGTGGAGGCGTGAGCAATCAGCCCCAGCATTTT

j_gene: TRBJ1-1
v_gene: TRBV10-3
abundance: many
d_gene: TRBD1
CDR3aa: CAILDRGDTEAFF
CDR3nt: TGTGCCATCCTGGACAGGGGGGACACTGAAGCTTTCTTT

j_gene: TRBJ1-5
v_gene: TRBV5-1
abundance: NA
d_gene: TRBD1
CDR3aa: CARADRGQLNQPQHF
CDR3nt: TGCGCCAGGGCAGACAGGGGGCAGTTGAATCAGCCCCAGCATTTT

j_gene: TRBJ2-2
v_gene: TRBV7-8
abundance: NA
d_gene: NA
CDR3aa: CASSQVVTGELFF
CDR3nt: TGTGCCAGCAGCCAGGTGGTGACCGGGGAGCTGTTTTTT

j_gene: TRBJ1-5
v_gene: TRBV5-1
abundance: many
d_gene: NA
CDR3aa: CASSLGESNQPQHF
CDR3nt: TGCGCCAGCAGCTTGGGGGAGAGCAATCAGCCCCAGCATTTT

j_gene: TRBJ2-3
v_gene: TRBV10-1
abundance: few
d_gene: NA
CDR3aa: CASSRLELTDTQYF
CDR3nt: TGCGCCAGCAGTCGACTGGAACTCACAGATACGCAGTATTTT

j_gene: TRBJ1-1
v_gene: TRBV12-3/TRBV12-4
abundance: many
d_gene: TRBD1
CDR3aa: CASSSGTGGGGTEAFF
CDR3nt: TGTGCCAGCAGTTCCGGGACAGGGGGGGGTGGCACTGAAGCTTTCTTT

j_gene: TRBJ1-1
v_gene: TRBV2
abundance: many
d_gene: NA
CDR3aa: CASSEGWTEAFF
CDR3nt: TGTGCCAGCAGTGAAGGTTGGACTGAAGCTTTCTTT

j_gene: TRBJ2-5
v_gene: TRBV20-1
abundance: NA
d_gene: NA
CDR3aa: CSAPKQETQYF
CDR3nt: TGCAGTGCCCCCAAGCAAGAGACCCAGTACTTC

j_gene: TRBJ1-2
v_gene: TRBV10-3
abundance: many
d_gene: TRBD1
CDR3aa: CAITPDRNYGYTF
CDR3nt: TGTGCCATCACCCCGGACAGGAACTATGGCTACACCTTC

j_gene: TRBJ2-7
v_gene: TRBV7-9
abundance: many
d_gene: NA
CDR3aa: CASSLWGEQYF
CDR3nt: TGTGCCAGCAGCTTATGGGGCGAGCAGTACTTC

j_gene: TRBJ1-1
v_gene: TRBV27
abundance: many
d_gene: TRBD1
CDR3aa: CASSPEVGQGLWGTEAFF
CDR3nt: TGTGCCAGCAGCCCCGAGGTGGGACAGGGACTGTGGGGCACTGAAGCTTTCTTT

j_gene: TRBJ1-2
v_gene: TRBV3-1
abundance: few
d_gene: NA
CDR3aa: CASSQRIGIFFGYTF
CDR3nt: TGTGCCAGCAGCCAAAGGATCGGCATATTCTTTGGCTACACCTTC

j_gene: TRBJ2-5
v_gene: TRBV20-1
abundance: many
d_gene: NA
CDR3aa: CSAELETQYF
CDR3nt: TGCAGTGCTGAGCTAGAGACCCAGTACTTC

j_gene: TRBJ1-2
v_gene: TRBV5-6
abundance: many
d_gene: TRBD1
CDR3aa: CASSLGSAGTGYTF
CDR3nt: TGTGCCAGCAGCTTGGGGTCAGCCGGGACAGGGTACACCTTC

j_gene: TRBJ1-1
v_gene: TRBV20-1
abundance: many
d_gene: NA
CDR3aa: CSARDRDKYMNTEAFF
CDR3nt: TGCAGTGCTAGAGACCGGGACAAGTACATGAACACTGAAGCTTTCTTT

j_gene: TRBJ2-2
v_gene: TRBV6-2/TRBV6-3
abundance: many
d_gene: NA
CDR3aa: CASSRGEVIGELFF
CDR3nt: TGTGCCAGCAGTCGGGGTGAGGTCATCGGGGAGCTGTTTTTT

j_gene: TRBJ2-5
v_gene: TRBV7-7
abundance: many
d_gene: TRBD2
CDR3aa: CASSRGLSETQYF
CDR3nt: TGTGCTAGCAGCCGGGGACTATCGGAGACCCAGTACTTC

j_gene: TRBJ1-2
v_gene: TRBV6-5
abundance: many
d_gene: NA
CDR3aa: CASSYDRKQVYGYAF
CDR3nt: TGTGCCAGCAGTTACGATCGGAAGCAGGTCTATGGCTACGCCTTC